One sample yielded the 25 T cell receptor beta chains listed below, sequenced in a study of tumor-infiltrating lymphocytes in primary liver carcinoma. Production of TCR beta cDNA used around 500 ng total RNA together with a constant-region primer. ARM-PCR was slightly modified, and three nested multiplex PCR rounds with it gave rise to the TCR beta libraries. Researchers ran the first two PCR rounds for about 11 cycles each with TRBV1-TRBV30 forward primers and a C-beta reverse primer. TCRdb recomputed calls from the multiplex PCR reads with MiXCR, one row per CDR3 protein. The sample carries about 120,000 distinct CDR3 sequences, about two thirds recorded once. DNA and RNA were both co-extracted from approximately 20-30 mg of bulk tissue that had not been sorted. Sample: tumor-adjacent normal liver tissue. The receptors shown here come from a woman aged 55-69 years with primary liver carcinoma and hepatitis B virus infection.

For the CDR3, the DNA is TGTACCAACAGCCCCCGTCTAGCGGGAGGGCATGGGCAGTTCTTC. It encodes CTNSPRLAGGHGQFF. The chain recombines TRBV11-2 with TRBJ2-1; TRBD2 aligns across 12 bases. Germline V lookup: CDR1 SGHAT, CDR2 FQNNGV. The CDR3 sequence is 15 residues long.

The chain couples TRBV6-5 to TRBJ2-1, with 8 bases aligning to TRBD2. The CDR3 covers 16 residues. Trimming removed 7 bases from V and 5 bases from J; junction bases left unmatched: 13. Germline CDR1 reads MNHEY; CDR2 reads SVGAGI. As DNA, the CDR3 is TGTGCCAGCACTCCGCCGAGACTAGCGATCCACAATGAGCAGTTCTTC. Translating it yields CASTPPRLAIHNEQFF.

The chain combines TRBV6-5 with TRBJ2-1; D not resolved. The CDR3 contains 13 residues. V lost 9 bases to trimming and J lost 9 bases, with 18 bases between them. Per the germline V gene, CDR1 is MNHEY and CDR2 is SVGAGI. The CDR3 loop reads CASSHGPDGEQFF. CDR3 DNA: TGTGCCAGTAGCCACGGACCAGACGGTGAGCAGTTCTTC.

The rearrangement links TRBV5-1 to TRBJ2-1, with TRBD2 as a possible D gene (6 bases). The CDR3 extends over 16 amino acids. V was clipped by 0 bases and J by 1 base, with 11 bases between them. Germline lookup yields CDR1 SGHRS and CDR2 YFSETQ. The CDR3: CASSLEAGYSYNEQFF. CDR3 DNA: TGCGCCAGCAGCTTGGAAGCGGGCTATTCCTACAATGAGCAGTTCTTC.

With respect to this clonotype: The CDR3 end shows no conserved phenylalanine or tryptophan, and so a read error is likely. This sequence joins TRBV11-2 and TRBJ2-3; TRBD1 matches at 7 bases. V was clipped by 6 bases and J by 4 bases; unmatched bases: 4. The CDR3 has 13 residues. Germline assignment: CDR1 SGHAT and CDR2 FQNNGV. CDR3 loop: CASSFTGADTQYL. CDR3 coding DNA: TGTGCCAGCAGTTTTACAGGGGCAGATACGCAGTATCTT.

In regard to this clonotype: A junction boundary mismatches the germline segment, possibly from a read error. This chain links TRBV11-2 with TRBJ2-7; a weak D match, TRBD2 (8 bases). The CDR3 length is 15 residues. Looked up from germline, CDR1 is SGHAT and CDR2 is FQNNGV. In nucleotides, the CDR3 is TGTGCCAGCACCTTAGCGGGACAGCCCTCCTACGAGCAGTACTTC. This codes for CASTLAGQPSYEQYF.

This clonotype was found a few times. This is likely a read error, given that the CDR3 carries no conserved phenylalanine or tryptophan at its end. The V gene is TRBV5-1, the J gene TRBJ2-7; 7 bases are a match to TRBD1. V was pared by 1 base and J by 2 bases, with 3 bases of the junction left unmatched. Germline CDR1 reads SGHRS; CDR2 reads YFSETQ. The CDR3 loop spans 14 amino acids. CDR3 region: CASSLQGQPYEQYL. The CDR3 nucleotides read TGCGCCAGCAGCTTGCAGGGACAGCCCTACGAGCAGTACCTC.

This clonotype was seen only a few times. This may be a read error: a much more frequent sequence differs by one nucleotide. This chain connects TRBV6-1 to TRBJ1-4; D ambiguous. CDR1 and CDR2 from the germline V gene are MNHNS and SASEGT. This CDR3 spans 18 amino acids. Trimming stripped 4 bases from V and 1 base from J, with 19 bases between. As DNA, the CDR3 is TGTGCCAGCAGTGCTACCGGGAGGACCCTCGTAACTAATGAAAAACTGTTTTTT. Amino acid sequence: CASSATGRTLVTNEKLFF.

This chain uses TRBV11-2 with TRBJ2-1; D is perhaps TRBD2 (5 bases). Trimming shortened V by 6 bases and J by 13 bases, and 22 bases separated the two germline ends. CDR1 is SGHAT and CDR2 is FQNNGV in the germline V gene. The CDR3 is 14 residues long. The CDR3 DNA reads TGTGCCAGCAGTCCGGACTCGGAGTATAGGGAACAGTTCTTC. It translates to CASSPDSEYREQFF.

There are many counts of this clonotype. The rearrangement joins TRBV13 to TRBJ2-1; TRBD1 is a possible D gene (8 bases). The CDR3 sequence is 17 residues long. V was shortened by 5 bases and J by 5 bases, with 22 bases between the two germline ends. Germline CDR1 PRHDT, CDR2 FYEKMQ (reference sequence). The DNA of the CDR3 is TGTGCCAGCAGCCGAACCTACAGGGGGGGCACCCACAATGAGCAGTTCTTC. Translation: CASSRTYRGGTHNEQFF.

In the case of this clonotype: An end of the junction differs from the germline gene, which may be a read error. This sequence joins TRBV5-5 and TRBJ2-3, with D perhaps matching TRBD2 (6 bases). CDR1 and CDR2 from the germline V gene are SGHKS and YYEKEE (reference sequence). The length of the CDR3 is 14 residues. The chain's CDR3 is CAGSRDPLADTQYF. The CDR3, as DNA: TGTGCCGGCAGCCGGGACCCCCTAGCGGATACGCAGTATTTT.

The chain is built from TRBV28 and TRBJ1-6; D is perhaps TRBD1 (5 bases). CDR1 is MDHEN and CDR2 is SYDVKM in the germline V gene. Trimming pared 3 bases from V and 9 bases from J, leaving 9 bases between. CDR3 length equals 13 residues. The CDR3 coding sequence is TGTGCCAGCAGTTTGATCGGGGGTTCACCCCTCCACTTT. It yields the protein CASSLIGGSPLHF. Using reference TRBV28 and TRBJ1-6 for the parts outside the CDR3, the full variable domain is DVKVTQSSRYLVKRTGEKVFLECVQDMDHENMFWYRQDPGLGLRLIYFSYDVKMKEKGDIPEGYSVSREKKERFSLILESASTNQTSMYLCASSLIGGSPLHFGNGTRLTVT.

In the case of this clonotype: At one of its ends the junction is not consistent with the germline gene, which may arise from a read error. This sequence joins TRBV29-1 and TRBJ2-7; D remains unclear. The CDR3 has 11 amino acids. Looked up from germline, CDR1 is SQVTM and CDR2 is ANQGSEA. The CDR3 spells CNVELGYKQYF. The CDR3 nucleotides are TGCAACGTTGAACTGGGGTACAAGCAGTACTTC.

Remarks on this clonotype: Its ends do not fully match the called genes, so a read error is possible. V is TRBV7-9 and J is TRBJ2-2; possible D gene TRBD2, 5 bases. The CDR3 has 17 amino acids. Germline V gives CDR1 SEHNR, CDR2 FQNEAQ (reference sequence). CDR3 bases: TGTGCCAGGAGCTTAAGAGACGAGAGGGTAGACACCGGGGAGCTGCTTTTT. Its translation is CARSLRDERVDTGELLF. The full variable domain, in which reference TRBV7-9 and TRBJ2-2 provide the parts outside the CDR3, is DTGVSQNPRHKITKRGQNVTFRCDPISEHNRLYWYRQTLGQGPEFLTYFQNEAQLEKSRLLSDRFSAERPKGSFSTLEIQRTEQGDSAMYLCARSLRDERVDTGELLFGEGSRLTVL.

With regard to this clonotype: This sequence may be a read error, since a much larger clone differs from it by one base. DNA of the CDR3: TGCGCCAGCAGGGCCGAGCAGGAGCCAGATACGCAGTATTTT. Its protein product is CASRAEQEPDTQYF. This sequence joins TRBV5-1 and TRBJ2-3, with D unclear. Per the germline V gene, CDR1 is SGHRS and CDR2 is YFSETQ. This CDR3 region has 14 residues. The V end lost 5 bases, the J end lost 4 bases, and 14 bases lay between the germline ends.

In the case of this clonotype: No conserved phenylalanine or tryptophan is present at the end of the CDR3, so a read error is the likely explanation. CDR3 amino acids: CASTATANTEAFL. In nucleotides, the CDR3 is TGTGCCAGCACTGCGACCGCGAACACTGAAGCTTTCCTT. This sequence joins TRBV6-2 or TRBV6-3 and TRBJ1-1; D gene ambiguous. The CDR3 totals 13 residues. The ends were cut back, 7 bases at V and 1 base at J, with 10 bases in the middle. Germline V gives CDR1 MNHEY, CDR2 SVGEGT.

This clonotype was seen repeatedly, ten times or more. This likely comes from a read error, as the CDR3 has no conserved phenylalanine or tryptophan at its end. This rearrangement joins TRBV6-5 to TRBJ2-7, with D perhaps matching TRBD1 (5 bases). CDR1 MNHEY and CDR2 SVGAGI come from the germline V gene. The CDR3 loop spans 12 amino acids. V gave up 5 bases and J gave up 6 bases, with 11 bases separating them. In DNA form, the CDR3 reads TGTGCCAGCAGTGTCCGGCAGGGCGAGCAGTACCTC. Translating it yields CASSVRQGEQYL.

Concerning this clonotype itself: This CDR3 fails to terminate in the conserved phenylalanine or tryptophan, so it likely reflects a read error. It is unclear where the CDR3 begins or ends on the DNA, so no DNA is shown, and the CDR3 is as TCRdb lists it. The rearrangement joins TRBV6-1 to TRBJ1-1. The CDR3 is 12 amino acids long, termini counted. Germline CDR1 and CDR2: MNHNS and SASEGT. CDR3 loop: CASSASGTAGLL.

With respect to this clonotype: One end of the junction fails to match germline, which may point to a read error. The chain combines TRBV11-1 with TRBJ2-1; D is unresolved. There are 13 residues in the CDR3. In germline, CDR1 is SGHAT, CDR2 FQDESV (reference sequence). The CDR3 protein is CASSSGMDNEQFF. CDR3 coding DNA: TGTGCCAGTAGCTCCGGCATGGATAATGAGCAGTTCTTC.

In regard to this clonotype: In this CDR3 the conserved last residue, phenylalanine or tryptophan, is missing, so a read error is likely. The gene calls are TRBV20-1 and TRBJ1-2; no clear D gene. Germline CDR1 DFQATT, CDR2 SNEGSKA (reference sequence). V was clipped by 7 bases and J by 7 bases, with 22 bases between them. The CDR3 consists of 14 residues. CDR3 amino acids: CSVQESNPYFGYTS. The CDR3 DNA reads as TGCAGTGTGCAGGAAAGCAACCCCTATTTTGGCTACACCTCC.

This clonotype was counted ten times or more. V gene TRBV10-2 combines with J gene TRBJ2-3; perhaps TRBD1 as D (6 bases). Germline assignment: CDR1 WSHSY and CDR2 SAAADI. V lost 6 bases, J lost 4 bases, and 14 bases lay in between. This CDR3 spans 14 amino acids. The CDR3 sequence: CASSRQDRADTQYF. The CDR3 bases are TGCGCCAGCAGCCGACAGGACCGGGCAGATACGCAGTATTTT.

This chain uses TRBV28 with TRBJ2-7, with TRBD1 matching over 11 bases. The V segment lost 4 bases and the J segment 6 bases; nucleotides outside the gene matches: 5. CDR3 length equals 14 residues. CDR1 is MDHEN, CDR2 SYDVKM, per germline. In DNA form, the CDR3 reads TGTGCCAGCAGTTGGGGTGGGACAGGGGGCGAGCAGTACTTC. This gives the protein CASSWGGTGGEQYF.

Of note for this clonotype: A read error may account for a junction end that differs from germline. This chain joins TRBV11-2 and TRBJ2-1; a possible D gene is TRBD2 (7 bases). Germline CDR1 and CDR2: SGHAT and FQNNGV. CDR3 length equals 17 residues. CDR3 nucleotide sequence: TGTGCTAGCAGCCCCCATAGGGGGGGGAGCTCCTACAATGAGCAGTTCTTC. Translating it yields CASSPHRGGSSYNEQFF. Supplemented by reference TRBV11-2 and TRBJ2-1, the full variable domain reads EAGVAQSPRYKIIEKRQSVAFWCNPISGHATLYWYQQILGQGPKLLIQFQNNGVVDDSQLPKDRFSAERLKGVDSTLKIQPAKLEDSAVYLCASSPHRGGSSYNEQFFGPGTRLTVL.

Ten or more counts support this clonotype. This chain links TRBV5-1 with TRBJ2-2, with D tentatively TRBD2 (6 bases). CDR3 length: 14 residues. Germline assignment: CDR1 SGHRS and CDR2 YFSETQ. V lost 5 bases and J 6 bases, leaving 14 bases between the germline ends. The CDR3 loop is CASRPGSQAGELFF. DNA of the CDR3: TGCGCCAGCAGGCCCGGGAGTCAAGCCGGGGAGCTGTTTTTT.

Note on this clonotype: This could be a read error, since a much larger clone is one nucleotide away. The conserved closing phenylalanine or tryptophan is absent in this CDR3, likely reflecting a read error. V usage is TRBV6-1 and J usage is TRBJ2-2; D may be TRBD2 (6 bases). This CDR3 contains 14 residues. V was clipped by 8 bases and J by 6 bases, with 16 bases between them. Germline V gene sequence: CDR1 MNHNS, CDR2 SASEGT. CDR3 DNA: TGTGCCAGCCGGGGCGGGATTCTCTCCGGGGAGCTGTTTCTT. Encoded protein: CASRGGILSGELFL.